These 10 T cell receptor beta chains originate from one sample sequenced in a study of early T cells in non-severe SARS-CoV-2 infection. Using its own MiXCR run on the 5' RACE reads, TCRdb lists one record per CDR3 protein. The data contain approximately 69,000 distinct CDR3 sequences, roughly 10% of them seen just once; the ten biggest clones take up 5% to 6.5%. Specimen: whole blood. The receptor source for this set is an adult who was a healthcare worker with PCR-confirmed SARS-CoV-2 infection or an uninfected control (not recorded which).

The chain recombines TRBV6-2 or TRBV6-3 with TRBJ1-1; D unclear. CDR3 length equals 13 residues. V was clipped by 2 bases and J by 3 bases, with 7 bases between them. In germline, CDR1 is MNHEY, CDR2 SVGEGT. In DNA, the CDR3 is TGTGCCAGCAGTTACAGGGTTTACACTGAAGCTTTCTTT. Translation gives CASSYRVYTEAFF.

This clonotype has ten or more counts. The chain is built from TRBV18 and TRBJ2-7; tentative D call: TRBD1 (6 bases). Germline lookup yields CDR1 KGHSH and CDR2 LQKENI. Trimming cost V 2 bases and J 5 bases, with 13 bases left between them. The CDR3 covers 14 residues. The CDR3 DNA reads as TGTGCCAGCTCACCAATCCAGGGGAAGGACGAGCAGTACTTC. Its translation: CASSPIQGKDEQYF.

The chain joins TRBV3-1 to TRBJ2-2; D is ambiguous. Looked up from germline, CDR1 is LGHDT and CDR2 is YNNKEL (reference sequence). The CDR3 is 17 amino acids. Trimming removed 0 bases at V and 6 bases at J, with 17 bases between. CDR3 region: CASSQEIAGRLAGELFF. The CDR3 nucleotides read TGTGCCAGCAGCCAAGAGATCGCCGGCAGGTTGGCCGGGGAGCTGTTTTTT.

This clonotype was observed a handful of times. The chain links TRBV28 to TRBJ2-5; 8 nucleotides line up with TRBD1. The germline V gene encodes CDR1 MDHEN and CDR2 SYDVKM. With V trimmed by 5 bases and J by 5 bases, 10 bases remained unmatched. The CDR3 contains 15 residues. The CDR3 DNA reads TGTGCCAGCAGTCCGCGGACAGGGTTGGGGGAGACCCAGTACTTC. Its protein is CASSPRTGLGETQYF. Full variable domain (missing parts from reference TRBV28 and TRBJ2-5): DVKVTQSSRYLVKRTGEKVFLECVQDMDHENMFWYRQDPGLGLRLIYFSYDVKMKEKGDIPEGYSVSREKKERFSLILESASTNQTSMYLCASSPRTGLGETQYFGPGTRLLVL.

This clonotype appeared many times. The chain has TRBV5-1 and TRBJ2-3; 10 bases match TRBD2. CDR1 SGHRS and CDR2 YFSETQ come from the germline V gene. This CDR3 has 17 residues. The trim removed 5 bases at V and 3 bases at J, leaving 12 bases unmatched. CDR3 region: CASRASGGALATDTQYF. The CDR3 DNA is TGCGCCAGCAGGGCTAGCGGGGGAGCTCTAGCGACAGATACGCAGTATTTT.

This clonotype was detected a few times. V is TRBV25-1 and J is TRBJ2-3, with 8 bases matching TRBD2. The germline V gene has CDR1 MGHDK and CDR2 SYGVNS. Trimming took 4 bases from V and 2 from J; bases not matched to a gene: 5. The CDR3 runs to 15 residues. Written as DNA, the CDR3 is TGTGCCAGCAGTGGACGACTAGCGACCACAGATACGCAGTATTTT. It is translated as CASSGRLATTDTQYF. Filled out from reference TRBV25-1 and TRBJ2-3, the complete variable domain reads EADIYQTPRYLVIGTGKKITLECSQTMGHDKMYWYQQDPGMELHLIHYSYGVNSTEKGDLSSESTVSRIRTEHFPLTLESARPSHTSQYLCASSGRLATTDTQYFGPGTRLTVL.

Here the CDR3 reads CASRSGLAGNIQYF. CDR3 in DNA: TGTGCCAGCAGATCGGGGCTAGCGGGGAACATTCAGTACTTC. The gene calls are TRBV6-5 and TRBJ2-4; 9 bases agree with TRBD2. The CDR3 covers 14 residues. V trimming: 6 bases; J trimming: 7 bases; junction bases outside the gene matches: 7. The germline V gene encodes CDR1 MNHEY and CDR2 SVGAGI.

The table lists this clonotype with a few counts. This chain links TRBV29-1 with TRBJ2-2; tentatively, D is TRBD1 or TRBD2 (6 bases each). Germline loops: CDR1 SQVTM, CDR2 ANQGSEA. The CDR3 loop spans 14 amino acids. Trimming removed 1 base from V and 7 bases from J, with 13 bases in between. CDR3 DNA sequence: TGCAGCGTTGAAGTTGGGGGGCTGAGCGGGGAGCTGTTTTTT. It translates to CSVEVGGLSGELFF.

The V gene is TRBV9, the J gene TRBJ2-7, with D hard to call. Germline V gives CDR1 SGDLS, CDR2 YYNGEE. The CDR3 has 10 amino acids. The V and J ends lost 3 bases and 4 bases respectively, with 2 bases between them. CDR3 coding DNA: TGTGCCAGCAGCGGGTACGAGCAGTACTTC. Translating it yields CASSGYEQYF.

The chain links TRBV19 to TRBJ2-2, with 8 bases identical to TRBD1. The CDR3 spans 17 residues. Germline CDR1 reads LNHDA; CDR2 reads SQIVND (reference sequence). V lost 4 bases and J lost 7; bases outside the gene matches: 14. The CDR3 sequence is CASSKGHRGMFGGELFF. The CDR3 DNA follows: TGTGCCAGTAGTAAGGGGCACAGGGGGATGTTCGGCGGGGAGCTGTTTTTT.